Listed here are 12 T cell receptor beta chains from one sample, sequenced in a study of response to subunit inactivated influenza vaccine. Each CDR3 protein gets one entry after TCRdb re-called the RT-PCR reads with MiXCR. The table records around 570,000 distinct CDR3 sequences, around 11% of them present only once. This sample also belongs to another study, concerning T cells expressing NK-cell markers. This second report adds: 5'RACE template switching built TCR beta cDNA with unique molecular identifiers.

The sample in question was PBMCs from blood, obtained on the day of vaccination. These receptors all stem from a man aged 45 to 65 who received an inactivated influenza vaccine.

In DNA, the CDR3 is TGTGCCAGCAGTTTAAGGGTGTTAAGGTCAGGACAGTTTTTT. This sequence encodes CASSLRVLRSGQFF. The chain uses TRBV12-3 or TRBV12-4 and TRBJ1-4, with D possibly matching TRBD1 (5 bases). The V gene lost 2 bases and the J gene lost 16 bases, with 20 bases spanning the gap. This CDR3 region has 14 residues.

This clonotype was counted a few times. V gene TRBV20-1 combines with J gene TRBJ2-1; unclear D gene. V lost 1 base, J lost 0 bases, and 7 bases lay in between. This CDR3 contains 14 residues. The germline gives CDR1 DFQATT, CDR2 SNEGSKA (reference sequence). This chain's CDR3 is CSARAESSYNEQFF. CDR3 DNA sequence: TGCAGTGCTAGAGCCGAGAGCTCCTACAATGAGCAGTTCTTC.

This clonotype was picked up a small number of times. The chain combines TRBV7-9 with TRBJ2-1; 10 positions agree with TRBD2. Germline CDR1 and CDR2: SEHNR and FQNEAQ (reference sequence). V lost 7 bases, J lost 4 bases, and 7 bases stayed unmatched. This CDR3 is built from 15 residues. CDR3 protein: CASTPGLADYNEQFF. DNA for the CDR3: TGTGCCAGCACCCCCGGACTAGCGGATTACAATGAGCAGTTCTTC.

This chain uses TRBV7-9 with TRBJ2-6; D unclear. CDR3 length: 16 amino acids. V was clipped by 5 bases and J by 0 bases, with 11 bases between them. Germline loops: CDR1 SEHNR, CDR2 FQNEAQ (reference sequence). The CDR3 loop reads CASSRRKGSGANVLTF. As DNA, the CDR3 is TGTGCCAGCAGCCGGAGAAAGGGCTCTGGGGCCAACGTCCTGACTTTC. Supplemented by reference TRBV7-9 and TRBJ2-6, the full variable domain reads DTGVSQNPRHKITKRGQNVTFRCDPISEHNRLYWYRQTLGQGPEFLTYFQNEAQLEKSRLLSDRFSAERPKGSFSTLEIQRTEQGDSAMYLCASSRRKGSGANVLTFGAGSRLTVL.

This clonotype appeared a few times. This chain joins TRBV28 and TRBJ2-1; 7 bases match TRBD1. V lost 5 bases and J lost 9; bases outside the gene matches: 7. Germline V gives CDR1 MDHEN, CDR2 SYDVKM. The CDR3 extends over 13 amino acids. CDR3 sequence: CASSRDSFREQFF. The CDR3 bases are TGTGCCAGCAGTAGGGACAGTTTTCGTGAGCAGTTCTTC.

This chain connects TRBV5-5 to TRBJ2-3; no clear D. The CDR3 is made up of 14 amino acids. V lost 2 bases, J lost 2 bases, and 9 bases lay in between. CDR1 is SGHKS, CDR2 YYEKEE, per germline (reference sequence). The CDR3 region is CASSFYYFTDTQYF. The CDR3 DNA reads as TGTGCCAGCAGCTTCTACTACTTCACAGATACGCAGTATTTT.

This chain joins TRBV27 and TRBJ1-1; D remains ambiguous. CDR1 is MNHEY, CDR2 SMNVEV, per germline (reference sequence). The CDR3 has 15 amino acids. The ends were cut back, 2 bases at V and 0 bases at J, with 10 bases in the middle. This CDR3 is CASSLNGLLNTEAFF. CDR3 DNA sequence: TGTGCCAGCAGTTTAAACGGACTCTTGAACACTGAAGCTTTCTTT.

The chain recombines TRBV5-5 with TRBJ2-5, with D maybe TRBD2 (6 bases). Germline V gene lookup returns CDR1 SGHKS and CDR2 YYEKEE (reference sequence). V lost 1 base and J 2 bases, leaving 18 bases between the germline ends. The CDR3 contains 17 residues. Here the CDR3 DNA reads TGTGCCAGCAGCTTGCTTCGTAGCGGATATCAACAAGAGACCCAGTACTTC. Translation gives CASSLLRSGYQQETQYF. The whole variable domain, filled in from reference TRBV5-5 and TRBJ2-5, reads DAGVTQSPTHLIKTRGQQVTLRCSPISGHKSVSWYQQVLGQGPQFIFQYYEKEERGRGNFPDRFSARQFPNYSSELNVNALLLGDSALYLCASSLLRSGYQQETQYFGPGTRLLVL.

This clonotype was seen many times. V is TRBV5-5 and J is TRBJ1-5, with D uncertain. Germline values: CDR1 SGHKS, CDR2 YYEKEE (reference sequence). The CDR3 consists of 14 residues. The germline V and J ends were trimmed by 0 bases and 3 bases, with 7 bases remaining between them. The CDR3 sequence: CASSLGLYNQPQHF. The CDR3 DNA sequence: TGTGCCAGCAGCTTGGGACTTTACAATCAGCCCCAGCATTTT.

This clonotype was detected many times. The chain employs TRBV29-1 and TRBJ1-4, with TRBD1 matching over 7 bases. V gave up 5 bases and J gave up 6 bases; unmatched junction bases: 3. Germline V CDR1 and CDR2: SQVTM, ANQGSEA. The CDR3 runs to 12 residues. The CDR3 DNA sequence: TGCAGCGTTAACAGGGGTGATGAAAAACTGTTTTTT. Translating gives CSVNRGDEKLFF. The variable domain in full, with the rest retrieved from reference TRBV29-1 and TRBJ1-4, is SAVISQKPSRDICQRGTSLTIQCQVDSQVTMMFWYRQQPGQSLTLIATANQGSEATYESGFVIDKFPISRPNLTFSTLTVSNMSPEDSSIYLCSVNRGDEKLFFGSGTQLSVL.

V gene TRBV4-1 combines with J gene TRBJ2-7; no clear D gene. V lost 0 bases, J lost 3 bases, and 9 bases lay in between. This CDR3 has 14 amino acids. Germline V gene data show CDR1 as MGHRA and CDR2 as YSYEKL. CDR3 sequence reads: CASSQEPAFYEQYF. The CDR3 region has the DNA TGCGCCAGCAGCCAAGAACCAGCCTTCTACGAGCAGTACTTC.

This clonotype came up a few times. CDR3: CASSRWGGGAPYNEQFF. CDR3 nucleotides: TGCGCCAGCAGCCGATGGGGCGGGGGGGCCCCCTACAATGAGCAGTTCTTC. The chain couples TRBV5-1 to TRBJ2-1, with TRBD2 identical over 9 bases. The CDR3 contains 17 residues. Germline-derived CDR1 and CDR2 are SGHRS and YFSETQ. After removal of 4 bases from V and 2 bases from J, the junction contained 10 bases not matched to a gene. Full variable domain (rest looked up from reference TRBV5-1 and TRBJ2-1): KAGVTQTPRYLIKTRGQQVTLSCSPISGHRSVSWYQQTPGQGLQFLFEYFSETQRNKGNFPGRFSGRQFSNSRSEMNVSTLELGDSALYLCASSRWGGGAPYNEQFFGPGTRLTVL.